One and the same sample provided the 24 T cell receptor beta chains below, sequenced in a study of T cell clonality in common variable immunodeficiency. Findings and caveats of the study: Fewer deletions and N-nucleotide insertions were reportedly seen in common variable immunodeficiency TCR beta sequences.

These receptors lack a known antigen. The repertoire was sequenced with immunoSEQ multiplex PCR; TCRdb's copy has only in-frame clones and lacks some. This sample comprises around 30,000 clones, none seen once only. Material: peripheral blood mononuclear cells. These TCRs come from a human donor with common variable immunodeficiency.

This clone has at least ten counts. Coverage ceases 3 residues before the CDR3 finishes, and the germline J gene fills in the end. This chain connects TRBV30 to TRBJ2-1, with 8 bases lining up with TRBD2. Unmatched junction bases numbered 17, after V lost 1 base and J lost 3 bases. The CDR3 runs 19 residues. Germline CDR1 reads GTSNPN; CDR2 reads SVGIG (reference sequence). Partial CDR3 DNA: TGTGCCTGGAGTGCCCGCCGCCTCACGGGCCGGGGGGGCTACAATGAG. Translating it yields CAWSARRLTGRGGYNE. In full, the CDR3 reads CAWSARRLTGRGGYNEQFF.

This clone was seen at least ten times. The read ends 3 residues before the CDR3 terminus; that terminus is restored from the germline J gene. This chain joins TRBV9 and TRBJ2-7, with 9 bases that match TRBD1. Germline CDR1 and CDR2: SGDLS and YYNGEE. The CDR3 is 16 amino acids. Trimming at V came to 1 base and at J to 2 bases, leaving 7 bases not matched to a gene. The part of the CDR3 DNA that was read is TGTGCCAGCAGCGTAAGGGACGGGACAGGGACCTACGAG. Translating gives CASSVRDGTGTYE. The whole CDR3 reads CASSVRDGTGTYEQYF.

This clone has at least ten counts. The observed sequence ends 3 residues before the CDR3 terminus, with the missing tail filled in from the germline J gene. The rearrangement uses TRBV6-1 and TRBJ1-1; D may be TRBD1 (6 bases). Germline V gene lookup returns CDR1 MNHNS and CDR2 SASEGT. This CDR3 is built from 15 residues. V dropped 4 bases and J dropped 1 base, with 13 bases sitting between them. The CDR3 reads CASSAQGPGNTEAFF. Incomplete CDR3 DNA: TGTGCCAGCAGTGCTCAGGGGCCTGGGAACACTGAA.

This clone was seen a few times. The missing CDR3 end, 3 residues past where the read stops, is filled in from the germline J gene. The chain joins TRBV7-3 to TRBJ2-1, with 13 bases lining up with TRBD2. This CDR3 has 16 residues. The V gene's germline CDR1 is SGHTA and CDR2 FQGTGA. Unmatched junction bases numbered 8, after V lost 5 bases and J lost 7 bases. Incomplete CDR3 DNA: TGTGCCAGCAGCCCACTAGCGGGAGGGGCCCCAAATGAG. It encodes CASSPLAGGAPNE. The complete CDR3 reads CASSPLAGGAPNEQFF. Together with reference TRBV7-3 and TRBJ2-1, the CDR3 gives the full variable domain: GAGVSQTPSNKVTEKGKYVELRCDPISGHTALYWYRQSLGQGPEFLIYFQGTGAADDSGLPNDRFFAVRPEGSVSTLKIQRTERGDSAVYLCASSPLAGGAPNEQFFGPGTRLTVL.

This clone was seen many times. The CDR3 end falls 3 residues outside the read, so it is completed with the germline J gene. The chain joins TRBV5-6 to TRBJ2-7, with D possibly matching TRBD1 (6 bases). The CDR3 covers 14 residues. CDR1 and CDR2 (germline): SGHDT, YYEEEE. V dropped 4 bases and J dropped 0 bases, with 11 bases sitting between them. The part of the CDR3 DNA that was read is TGTGCCAGCAGCATCCGGGACACCTCCTACGAG. This gives the protein CASSIRDTSYE. In full, the CDR3 is CASSIRDTSYEQYF.

On this clone: The read ends 3 residues before the CDR3 terminus; that terminus is restored from the germline J gene. This chain connects TRBV20-1 to TRBJ2-7, with 10 bases fitting TRBD1. CDR3 length: 13 amino acids. The V and J ends lost 4 bases and 3 bases, in that order; junction bases with no gene match: 3. Germline values: CDR1 DFQATT, CDR2 SNEGSKA (reference sequence). CDR3 DNA, as far as it was read: TGCAGTGCTACCCGGACAGGGGGCTACGAG. This sequence encodes CSATRTGGYE. The full CDR3 is CSATRTGGYEQYF.

In regard to this clone: The read ends 3 residues shy of where the CDR3 ends; the end is completed using the germline J gene. This chain uses TRBV11-2 with TRBJ2-5; D possibly corresponds to TRBD1 (6 bases). V was cut by 3 bases and J by 3 bases, with 14 bases left in between. Germline V gives CDR1 SGHAT, CDR2 FQNNGV. There are 15 residues in the CDR3. The CDR3 sequence: CASSFLGAGEETQYF. CDR3 bases read: TGTGCCAGCAGCTTTTTAGGGGCAGGGGAAGAGACC.

Remarks on this clone: From the germline J gene comes the end of the CDR3, since the read stops 3 residues before it. The chain has TRBV18 and TRBJ2-5; possibly TRBD2 for D (6 bases). The CDR3 loop spans 14 amino acids. Germline loops: CDR1 KGHSH, CDR2 LQKENI. Trimming left V 6 bases short and J 2 bases short, with 13 bases between. CDR3 DNA, as far as it was read: TGTGCCAGCTCCCGGGACTCCTTGCAAGAGACC. Translating gives CASSRDSLQET. The full-length CDR3 reads as CASSRDSLQETQYF.

This clone was seen many times. The read finishes 3 residues shy of the CDR3 end, and the germline J gene is used to complete it. The J gene is TRBJ2-7, the V gene TRBV7-7; possibly TRBD1 for D (5 bases). CDR3 length equals 14 residues. V lost 2 bases to trimming and J lost 3 bases, with 11 bases between them. CDR1 is SSHAT and CDR2 is FNYEAQ in the germline V gene (reference sequence). The CDR3 loop reads CASSLKDTGYEQYF. The part of the CDR3 DNA that was read is TGTGCCAGCAGCTTAAAGGACACGGGCTACGAG. Drawing the rest from reference TRBV7-7 and TRBJ2-7, the complete variable domain is GAGVSQSPRYKVTKRGQDVTLRCDPISSHATLYWYQQALGQGPEFLTYFNYEAQPDKSGLPSDRFSAERPEGSISTLTIQRTEQRDSAMYRCASSLKDTGYEQYFGPGTRLTVT.

This clone has more than one count but fewer than ten. Germline is not matched at one junction end, which may reflect a read error. CDR3: CSSSPRTEAFF. The covered CDR3 bases are TGTTCCAGCAGCCCTCGGACTGAA. V is TRBV7-9 and J is TRBJ1-1; D is ambiguous. The read finishes 3 residues shy of the CDR3 end, and the germline J gene is used to complete it. Germline values: CDR1 SEHNR, CDR2 FQNEAQ (reference sequence). The CDR3 covers 11 residues. Full variable domain (outside the CDR3, taken from reference TRBV7-9 and TRBJ1-1): DTGVSQNPRHKITKRGQNVTFRCDPISEHNRLYWYRQTLGQGPEFLTYFQNEAQLEKSRLLSDRFSAERPKGSFSTLEIQRTEQGDSAMYLCSSSPRTEAFFGQGTRLTVV.

This clone was recorded a few times. The read terminates 3 residues before the CDR3 end, so the remaining end is supplied by the germline J gene. The rearrangement links TRBV7-2 to TRBJ1-1, with TRBD1 as a possible D gene (5 bases). The germline CDR1 and CDR2 sequences are SGHTA and FQGNSA. V gave up 0 bases and J gave up 3 bases, with 8 bases separating them. The CDR3 extends over 14 amino acids. The CDR3 bases that were read are TGTGCCAGCAGCTTAGCGCCAGGGCACACTGAA. It is translated as CASSLAPGHTE. The CDR3 in its entirety is CASSLAPGHTEAFF.

This clone has just a few counts. The read gets to within 3 residues of the CDR3 end, and the germline J gene fills in the rest. The chain carries TRBV20-1 and TRBJ1-2; 9 bases fit TRBD1. Germline V gene data show CDR1 as DFQATT and CDR2 as SNEGSKA (reference sequence). The CDR3 consists of 13 residues. J was trimmed by 6 bases and V by 6 bases; bases with no gene match: 8. This CDR3 reads CSATLTGGDGYTF. The DNA read from the CDR3 is TGCAGTGCCACCTTAACAGGGGGCGATGGC.

This clone has ten or more counts. From the germline J gene comes the end of the CDR3, since the read stops 3 residues before it. The chain uses TRBV14 and TRBJ1-1, with D hard to call. This CDR3 has 14 amino acids. V lost 2 bases to trimming and J lost 0 bases, with 7 bases between them. The V gene's germline CDR1 is SGHDN and CDR2 FVKESK. The CDR3 loop reads CASSQTRMNTEAFF. The covered CDR3 bases are TGTGCCAGCAGCCAAACCAGGATGAACACTGAA. Combining the CDR3 with reference TRBV14 and TRBJ1-1 gives the whole variable domain EAGVTQFPSHSVIEKGQTVTLRCDPISGHDNLYWYRRVMGKEIKFLLHFVKESKQDESGMPNNRFLAERTGGTYSTLKVQPAELEDSGVYFCASSQTRMNTEAFFGQGTRLTVV.

This clone was found many times. The CDR3 goes on 3 residues after the read ends, and that part is filled in from the germline J gene. The chain combines TRBV10-3 with TRBJ2-6, with D possibly being TRBD2 (6 bases). The CDR3 covers 17 residues. Deletions cut 5 bases from V and 0 bases from J, with 14 bases between. Germline loops: CDR1 ENHRY, CDR2 SYGVKD. The chain's CDR3 is CAISQGGGISGANVLTF. The CDR3 bases that were read are TGTGCCATCAGTCAGGGTGGGGGGATCTCTGGGGCCAACGTC.

The sample holds many counts of this clone. The sequence runs out 3 residues before the end of the CDR3; the remainder is reconstructed from the germline J gene. The V and J genes are TRBV6-2 or TRBV6-3 and TRBJ2-1; 8 bases fit TRBD2. Germline assignment: CDR1 MNHEY and CDR2 SVGEGT. The CDR3 consists of 14 residues. V was clipped by 4 bases and J by 4 bases; unmatched bases: 3. The CDR3 region is CASSSTSGYNEQFF. CDR3 DNA, as far as it was read: TGTGCCAGCAGTTCTACTAGCGGTTACAATGAG.

Only a few counts were recorded for this clone. Coverage ceases 3 residues before the CDR3 finishes, and the germline J gene fills in the end. The chain has TRBV18 and TRBJ1-1; TRBD1 is a possible D gene (6 bases). CDR1 is KGHSH and CDR2 is LQKENI in the germline V gene. Trimming pared 5 bases from V and 3 bases from J, leaving 19 bases between. The CDR3 is 16 amino acids. CDR3 in amino acids: CASSSRSGGGYTEAFF. The sequenced part of the CDR3 DNA is TGTGCCAGCTCATCGCGTAGTGGCGGGGGCTACACTGAA. Full variable domain (missing parts from reference TRBV18 and TRBJ1-1): NAGVMQNPRHLVRRRGQEARLRCSPMKGHSHVYWYRQLPEEGLKFMVYLQKENIIDESGMPKERFSAEFPKEGPSILRIQQVVRGDSAAYFCASSSRSGGGYTEAFFGQGTRLTVV.

This clone was counted many times. Read coverage stops 3 residues before the CDR3 terminus; the germline J gene supplies the remainder. The V gene is TRBV28, the J gene TRBJ2-7, with 10 bases fitting TRBD2. Germline trimming cut 6 bases from V and 4 bases from J; bases unmatched to any gene: 18. The CDR3 loop spans 18 amino acids. Germline V gene lookup returns CDR1 MDHEN and CDR2 SYDVKM. The CDR3 DNA, read in part, is TGTGCCAGCAGACTTGATTTTGGGGCTAGCGGGAGCTATTACGAG. This sequence encodes CASRLDFGASGSYYE. The whole CDR3 sequence is CASRLDFGASGSYYEQYF.

This clone was detected ten times or more. The read comes to an end 3 residues before the CDR3 does, leaving the germline J gene to fill in the end. The chain uses TRBV10-1 and TRBJ2-2; TRBD2 is a possible D gene (7 bases). Trimming shortened V by 6 bases and J by 0 bases, and 14 bases separated the two germline ends. The CDR3 is 16 residues long. CDR1 is WNHNN and CDR2 is SYGVQD in the germline V gene (reference sequence). CDR3 DNA (partial): TGCGCCAGCAGCCCCTGGGGGGGCCCGAACACCGGGGAG. This sequence encodes CASSPWGGPNTGE. The full CDR3 reads CASSPWGGPNTGELFF.

In this sample, this clone turned up many times. The CDR3 extends 3 residues past the end of the read, so its final part is completed from the germline J gene. The chain joins TRBV14 to TRBJ2-7; maybe TRBD1 (5 bases). Trimming pared 3 bases from V and 3 bases from J, leaving 15 bases between. This CDR3 region has 15 residues. The germline V gene encodes CDR1 SGHDN and CDR2 FVKESK. CDR3 amino acids: CASSHAAGFGYEQYF. The DNA read from the CDR3 is TGTGCCAGCAGCCACGCAGCAGGGTTTGGCTACGAG.

Ten or more counts support this clone. The sequence runs out 3 residues before the end of the CDR3; the remainder is reconstructed from the germline J gene. The genes are TRBV19 and TRBJ1-4; TRBD1 might be the D (5 bases). The V gene's germline CDR1 is LNHDA and CDR2 SQIVND (reference sequence). The CDR3 contains 14 residues. Trimming shortened V by 4 bases and J by 8 bases, and 14 bases separated the two germline ends. CDR3 DNA, as far as it was read: TGTGCCAGTAGTACCTACGGACACGGGGAAAAA. Its translation: CASSTYGHGEK. The full CDR3 protein is CASSTYGHGEKLFF.

This clone appeared a few times. The read stops 3 residues short of the end of the CDR3; the missing end is completed from the germline J gene. This chain joins TRBV7-2 and TRBJ2-7, with 7 positions matching TRBD2. The V and J ends lost 3 bases and 3 bases, in that order; junction bases with no gene match: 5. The CDR3 is 14 residues long. The germline V gene encodes CDR1 SGHTA and CDR2 FQGNSA. The CDR3 protein is CASSLTGGLYEQYF. CDR3 DNA (partial): TGTGCCAGCAGCTTGACGGGGGGTCTCTACGAG.

Only a few counts were recorded for this clone. From the germline J gene comes the end of the CDR3, since the read stops 3 residues before it. The chain has TRBV7-9 and TRBJ1-1; TRBD1 aligns across 7 bases. Unmatched junction bases numbered 4, after V lost 5 bases and J lost 4 bases. This CDR3 contains 13 residues. Germline-derived CDR1 and CDR2 are SEHNR and FQNEAQ (reference sequence). The sequenced part of the CDR3 DNA is TGTGCCAGCAGCCCGACAGGGATCACTGAA. Its translation: CASSPTGITE. The entire CDR3 sequence reads CASSPTGITEAFF.

This clone was seen repeatedly, ten times or more. The observed sequence ends 3 residues before the CDR3 terminus, with the missing tail filled in from the germline J gene. The chain combines TRBV18 with TRBJ1-4, with D hard to call. Germline V gene sequence: CDR1 KGHSH, CDR2 LQKENI. CDR3 length: 16 amino acids. CDR3 DNA (partial): TGTGCCAGCTCCCGCTCCGAGAGACTCAGAGAGACGGGA. Encoded protein: CASSRSERLRETG. The complete CDR3 protein is CASSRSERLRETGLFF.

This clone was detected many times. The DNA ends 3 residues before the CDR3 does, and the rest of the CDR3 is filled in from the germline J gene. Additional DNA sequences in this sample encode the identical CDR3. V and J are TRBV7-8 and TRBJ2-7; 9 positions match TRBD1. V lost 4 bases and J lost 4; bases outside the gene matches: 8. CDR3 length: 15 amino acids. Germline loops: CDR1 SGHVS, CDR2 FQNEAQ. Here the CDR3 reads CASSSTPGQGYEQYF. The part of the CDR3 DNA that was read is TGTGCCAGCAGCTCGACCCCGGGACAGGGTTACGAG.